This TCR beta chain was retrieved from a study of cytomegalovirus exposure and HLA in healthy donors. Study as a whole: Early released data had 80 million or so unique TCRs, all coming from HLA-typed donors. Whole-study results and caveats: It was reportedly the case that the classifier diagnosed cytomegalovirus status with high specificity and sensitivity. Presence/absence analyses assumed roughly uniform sequencing depth across donors, which may not hold.

The PCR was carried out with 60 Vbeta primers and 13 Jbeta primers. The method was immunoSEQ multiplex PCR; TCRdb's version includes in-frame clones alone and lacks a portion of them. The sample includes under 150,000 clones, around 79% of them seen just once. As for this clone: Its antigen is unidentified.

Per germline, CDR1 SQVTM and CDR2 ANQGSEA. The CDR3 has 12 residues. V lost 7 bases and J lost 4, with 11 bases in between. Sequenced material: PBMCs. The sequence came from a female donor in good health and CMV-seronegative. The chain combines TRBV29-1 with TRBJ1-3; D is possibly TRBD1 (5 bases). The CDR3: CSAGTVGNTIYF. The CDR3, as DNA: TGCAGCGCCGGGACTGTGGGAAACACCATATATTTT.